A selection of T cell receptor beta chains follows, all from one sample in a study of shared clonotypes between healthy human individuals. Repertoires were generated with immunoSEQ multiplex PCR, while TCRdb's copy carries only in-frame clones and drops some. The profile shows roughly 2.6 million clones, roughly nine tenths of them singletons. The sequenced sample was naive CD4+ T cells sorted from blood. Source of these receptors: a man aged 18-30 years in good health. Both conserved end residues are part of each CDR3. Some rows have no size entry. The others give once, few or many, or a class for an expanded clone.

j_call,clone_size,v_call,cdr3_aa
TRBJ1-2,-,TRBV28,CASSFRTYGYTF
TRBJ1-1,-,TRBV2,CASSLARKNTEAFF
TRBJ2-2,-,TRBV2,CASSLGGWTGELFF
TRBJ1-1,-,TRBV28,CASSPSRLMNTEAFF
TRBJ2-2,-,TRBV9,CASSGDRHSGRNHSNTGELFF
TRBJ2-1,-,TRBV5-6,CASSPGTSGKNEQFF
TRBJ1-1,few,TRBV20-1,CSARDLTEAFF
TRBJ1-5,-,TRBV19,CASSIGFGSRGDQPQHF
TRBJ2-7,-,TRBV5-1,CASSLASGGANEQYF
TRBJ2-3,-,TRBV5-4,CASSLEGGSADTQYF
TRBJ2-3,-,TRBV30,CAGVAGAGETSTDTQYF
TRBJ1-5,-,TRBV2,CASSPGGQGDQPQHF
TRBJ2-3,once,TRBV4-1,CASSQGLAGGHADTQYF
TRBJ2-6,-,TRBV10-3,CAISDLATGGANVLTF
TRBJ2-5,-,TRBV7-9,CASSSGPNQETQYF
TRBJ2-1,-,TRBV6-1,CASSVGGSYNEQFF
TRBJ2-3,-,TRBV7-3,CASSLLGRQSDTQYF
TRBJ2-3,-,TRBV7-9,CASSFEGGLDTQYF
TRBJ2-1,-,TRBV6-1,CASISGTSGGNEQFF
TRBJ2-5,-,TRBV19,CASSSRVGMETQYF
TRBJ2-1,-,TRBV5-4,CASWYSPEDNEQFF
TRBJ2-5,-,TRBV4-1,CASSQGLAGVGTQYF
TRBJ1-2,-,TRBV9,CASSVDPTGGRGYTF
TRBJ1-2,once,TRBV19,CASSPLDRGRSNYGYTF
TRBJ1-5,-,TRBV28,CASSPAPRVTSNQPQHF
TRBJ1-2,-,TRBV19,CASRQGGLYGYTF
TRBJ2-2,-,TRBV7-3,CASSLWTSGNTGELFF
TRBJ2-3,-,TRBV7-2,CASSSTGFTDTQYF
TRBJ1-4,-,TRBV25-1,CASTPPSGRGSEKLFF
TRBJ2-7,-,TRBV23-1,CASSRIRDRSYEQYF
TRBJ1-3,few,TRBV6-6,CASSSQTGNTIYF
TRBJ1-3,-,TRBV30,CAWSGQGKNGNTIYF
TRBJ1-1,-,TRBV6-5,CASSSTGTVNTEAFF
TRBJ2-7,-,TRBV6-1,CASSEARRGPYEQYF
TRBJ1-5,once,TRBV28,CASSLPDRGRYSNQPQHF
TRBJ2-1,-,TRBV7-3,CASSSGFNNEQFF
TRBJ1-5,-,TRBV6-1,CASSEDITGGYQPQHF
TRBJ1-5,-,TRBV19,CASSIRDSAQHF
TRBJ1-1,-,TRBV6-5,CASRQRTGQAFF
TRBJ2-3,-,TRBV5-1,CASSGTSPSADTQYF
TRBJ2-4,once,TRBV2,CASSERAFQNIQYF
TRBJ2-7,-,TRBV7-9,CASSLPRQGAYEQYF
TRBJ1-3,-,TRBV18,CASSLTDSGNTIYF
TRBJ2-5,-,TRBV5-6,CASSLGGSETQYF
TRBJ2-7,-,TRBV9,CASSLLHRDLAEQYF
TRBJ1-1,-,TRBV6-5,CACSGTPHTEAFF